The text below deals with one TCR beta chain. This entry belongs to a study of cytomegalovirus exposure and HLA in healthy donors. Germline-derived CDR1 and CDR2 are LNHDA and SQIVND (reference sequence). This CDR3 contains 14 residues. The trim removed 6 bases at V and 5 bases at J, leaving 8 bases unmatched. PCR used 60 Vbeta primers and 13 Jbeta primers. Profiling relied on immunoSEQ multiplex PCR, and the TCRdb table lists in-frame clones only, not all of them. The sample records approximately 97,000 clones, roughly four fifths being singletons. Sequencing input: PBMCs. The chain carries TRBV19 and TRBJ1-1, with 8 positions matching TRBD1. The receptor comes from a man aged 35 to 55 in good health and CMV-seropositive. The CDR3, as DNA: TGTGCCAGTAGACCAGGGGGCAAATGGACTGAAGCTTTCTTT. As protein: CASRPGGKWTEAFF.